The rows below give T cell receptor beta chains drawn from one sample of a study of PD-1 blockade in mismatch repair-deficient tumors. Assay: immunoSEQ multiplex PCR; the TCRdb copy retains only in-frame clones and omits some. The table lists around 9,400 clones, around 85% of them singletons, with around 0.9% in the top ten. The input for sequencing was PBMCs, taken 46 weeks after starting pembrolizumab. The source is an adult with mismatch repair-deficient cancer. Both conserved end residues are part of each CDR3. A D gene is named only where the DNA matches it firmly. Clone size is given for some rows only: seen once, a few or many times, or a class if the clone is expanded.

d_call j_call cdr3_length v_call clone_size cdr3_nt cdr3_aa
- TRBJ2-5 14 TRBV28 - TGTGCCAGCACCCGAAGTGGGCCTGAAGAGACCCAGTACTTC CASTRSGPEETQYF
- TRBJ1-5 17 TRBV1 once TGCACCAGCAGCCAAGTTCCGGGGGTTGGTGGCAATCAGCCCCAGCATTTT CTSSQVPGVGGNQPQHF
- TRBJ1-1 14 TRBV6-1 - TGTGCCAGCAGTGAAAGCCCTCTGAACACTGAAGCTTTCTTT CASSESPLNTEAFF
TRBD1 TRBJ1-1 15 TRBV2 - TGTGCCAGCAGCAACACGGGACAGGGGAACACTGAAGCTTTCTTT CASSNTGQGNTEAFF
TRBD2 TRBJ2-3 18 TRBV5-1 - TGCGCCAGCAGCGCCGGGACTAGGAGGGCCGATACGCCAGATACGCAGTATTTT CASSAGTRRADTPDTQYF
- TRBJ1-5 13 TRBV27 - TGTGCCAGCAGAACGGGTGGGAATCAGCCCCAGCATTTT CASRTGGNQPQHF
- TRBJ1-2 14 TRBV29-1 few TGCAGCGTTGTTTGGGGAGAAGGGAAGTATGGCTACACCTTC CSVVWGEGKYGYTF
TRBD1 TRBJ1-1 14 TRBV18 - TGTGCCAGCTCACCAAGGGACAGGGGGACTGAAGCTTTCTTT CASSPRDRGTEAFF
- TRBJ2-1 14 TRBV5-5 - TGTGCCAGCAGCTTGCTCGAGACTTACAATGAGCAGTTCTTC CASSLLETYNEQFF
- TRBJ2-7 15 TRBV19 - TGTGCCAGTAGTTACCCCGGACTCGTCGTCGGCGAGCAGTACTTC CASSYPGLVVGEQYF
- TRBJ2-7 15 TRBV28 few TGTGCCAGCAGTTCCCCACAGCCCCCGAGTTACGAGCAGTACTTC CASSSPQPPSYEQYF